A selection of T cell receptor beta chains follows, all from one sample in a study of technical replicates of blood from several donors. Profiling relied on immunoSEQ multiplex PCR, and the TCRdb table lists in-frame clones only, not all of them. The sample has 55,000 to 80,000 clones; 89% are singletons. Source material: PBMCs. The receptor source for this set is a human donor in good health. Some clones in this sample may be carry-over from other donors' samples. Each CDR3 is given without its conserved first and last residue. The order of the fields is CDR3 protein, J gene, V gene, clone size. The size field is filled for only some rows; it gives once, few, many or a size class.

ASSQAGTGGEKLF | TRBJ1-4 | TRBV4-2 | once
ASSLLSGFNEKLF | TRBJ1-4 | TRBV5-6 | .
ASSLGTGENYGYT | TRBJ1-2 | TRBV5-6 | .
ASSLQGQETQY | TRBJ2-5 | TRBV4-1 | .
ASSLEVYHNEQF | TRBJ2-1 | TRBV5-1 | .
ASSEQGAVTP | TRBJ1-1 | TRBV2 | .
ASSQTGYNYGYT | TRBJ1-2 | TRBV4-3 | .
AWSVPGPDTQY | TRBJ2-3 | TRBV30 | .
AISQGTGGGEKLF | TRBJ1-4 | TRBV10-3 | .
ASRLERGRGTGELF | TRBJ2-2 | TRBV2 | .
ASSLTRRENYGYT | TRBJ1-2 | TRBV7-9 | .
ASSPSGLAGGGGQF | TRBJ2-1 | TRBV7-3 | .
ASSQGPRGGHTEAF | TRBJ1-1 | TRBV4-3 | once
ASSRISGVNTIY | TRBJ1-3 | TRBV5-6 | .
ASSQGGQDMNTEAF | TRBJ1-1 | TRBV4-2 | medium-sized
ASSRTAYSYEQY | TRBJ2-7 | TRBV7-9 | once
ASSLAKQLPYRAYNEQF | TRBJ2-1 | TRBV7-9 | .
ASSHWESPYEQY | TRBJ2-7 | TRBV14 | .